The 8 T cell receptor beta chains below come from one sample, sequenced in a study of T cells after yellow fever vaccination (dated by TCRdb to about 2019). The treatment or condition tag for this specimen amounts to: live attenuated yellow fever vaccine strain. The library was generated by 5' RACE. These reads were obtained on an Illumina NovaSeq 6000. The public reads were reprocessed in TCRdb via fastp at Q25 and MiXCR, keeping in-frame beta chains. Rows merge per CDR3 protein into single entries with the most common DNA and genes. Across this sample there are hundreds of thousands of distinct CDR3 sequences, with about 19% seen only once. The top ten constitute 15% to 20% of the sample. The starting material was PBMCs, obtained before the yellow fever booster vaccination. The receptors were sampled from a man younger than 30 who received the YFV17D yellow fever vaccine.

This clonotype was detected once. The chain links TRBV7-3 to TRBJ2-3, with TRBD1 matching over 7 bases. There are 15 residues in the CDR3. CDR1 and CDR2 from the germline V gene are SGHTA and FQGTGA. Trimming cost V 4 bases and J 4 bases; bases outside gene matches: 8. The CDR3: CASSSFRQGADTQYF. The CDR3, as DNA: TGTGCCAGCAGCTCTTTCCGACAGGGCGCAGATACGCAGTATTTT.

This chain links TRBV20-1 with TRBJ2-2, with 10 nucleotides matching TRBD2. The ends lost 0 bases at V and 4 bases at J; junction bases unmatched: 5. The CDR3 totals 16 residues. The germline V gene encodes CDR1 DFQATT and CDR2 SNEGSKA (reference sequence). The CDR3 spells CSAREFSGGFTGELFF. CDR3 nucleotides: TGCAGTGCTAGAGAATTTAGCGGGGGGTTCACCGGGGAGCTGTTTTTT.

The gene calls are TRBV20-1 and TRBJ1-1, with a tentative D call TRBD1 (5 bases). The V end was cut by 2 bases, the J end by 2 bases, with 15 bases between. Germline V lookup: CDR1 DFQATT, CDR2 SNEGSKA (reference sequence). The CDR3 has 15 residues. CDR3 amino acids: CSARISGHLNTEAFF. The DNA for the CDR3 is TGCAGTGCTAGAATTTCGGGGCACCTTAACACTGAAGCTTTCTTT.

There are many counts of this clonotype. The chain uses TRBV11-3 and TRBJ2-7; no firm D call. Germline CDR1 and CDR2: SGHNT and YENEEA. Deletions cut 4 bases from V and 3 bases from J, with 10 bases between. The CDR3 length is 13 residues. Here the CDR3 reads CASSSNSGYEQYF. The CDR3 DNA sequence: TGTGCCAGCAGCTCAAACTCGGGCTACGAGCAGTACTTC.

This sequence joins TRBV20-1 and TRBJ2-1; 10 bases agree with TRBD1. The CDR3 has 12 residues. Germline assignment: CDR1 DFQATT and CDR2 SNEGSKA (reference sequence). J gave up 8 bases and V 5 bases, and 3 bases lay outside the gene matches. The CDR3 is CSAPDRGDEQFF. The DNA of the CDR3 is TGCAGTGCTCCGGACAGGGGGGATGAGCAGTTCTTC.

The V gene is TRBV5-5, the J gene TRBJ2-1; D possibly matches TRBD1 or TRBD2 (5 bases each). Germline assignment: CDR1 SGHKS and CDR2 YYEKEE (reference sequence). Trimming shortened V by 3 bases and J by 3 bases, and 13 bases separated the two germline ends. The CDR3 sequence is 15 residues long. The CDR3 spells CASSYSLGVYNEQFF. The DNA for the CDR3 is TGTGCCAGCAGCTATTCACTAGGGGTCTACAATGAGCAGTTCTTC. Complete variable domain (other parts from reference TRBV5-5 and TRBJ2-1): DAGVTQSPTHLIKTRGQQVTLRCSPISGHKSVSWYQQVLGQGPQFIFQYYEKEERGRGNFPDRFSARQFPNYSSELNVNALLLGDSALYLCASSYSLGVYNEQFFGPGTRLTVL.

This clonotype was seen more than once but under ten times. The CDR3 DNA follows: TGTGCCAGCCGTAGGGGCGGGGTCTACAATGAGCAGTTCTTC. It is translated as CASRRGGVYNEQFF. This sequence joins TRBV27 and TRBJ2-1, with D possibly being TRBD2 (6 bases). In germline, CDR1 is MNHEY, CDR2 SMNVEV (reference sequence). The CDR3 length is 14 residues. The V gene lost 8 bases and the J gene lost 3 bases, with 14 bases spanning the gap.

This clonotype was picked up a small number of times. This chain links TRBV20-1 with TRBJ1-1; D call uncertain. The CDR3 has 13 amino acids. From germline, CDR1 is DFQATT and CDR2 SNEGSKA (reference sequence). The V and J ends lost 0 bases and 3 bases respectively, with 8 bases between them. The CDR3 DNA is TGCAGTGCTAGAGACCCCCCATACACTGAAGCTTTCTTT. Translated, it gives CSARDPPYTEAFF.